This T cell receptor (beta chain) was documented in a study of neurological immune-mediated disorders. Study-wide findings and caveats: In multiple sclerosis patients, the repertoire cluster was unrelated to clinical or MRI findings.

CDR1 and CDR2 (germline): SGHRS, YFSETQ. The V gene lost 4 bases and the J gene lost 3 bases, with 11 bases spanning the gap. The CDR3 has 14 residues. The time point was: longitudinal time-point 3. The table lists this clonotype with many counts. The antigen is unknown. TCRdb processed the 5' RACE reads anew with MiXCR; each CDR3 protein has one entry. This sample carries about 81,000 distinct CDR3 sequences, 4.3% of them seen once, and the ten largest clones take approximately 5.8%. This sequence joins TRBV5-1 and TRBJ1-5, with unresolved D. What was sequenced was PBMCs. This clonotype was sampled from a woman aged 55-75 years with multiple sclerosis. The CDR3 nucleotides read TGCGCCAGCAGCCAGGACGGAACCAATCAGCCCCAGCATTTT. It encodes CASSQDGTNQPQHF.